The 23 T cell receptor beta chains in this list originate from one sample, sequenced in a study of cytomegalovirus exposure and HLA in healthy donors. The PCR contained 60 Vbeta and 13 Jbeta primers. Profiled with immunoSEQ multiplex PCR; TCRdb holds only in-frame clones, not every one. Among over 150,000 clones listed, more than 75% were seen once. The specimen was PBMCs. The receptors were sampled from a man aged 30-40 years in good health and CMV-seropositive.

The rearrangement joins TRBV6-1 to TRBJ1-2; the D gene is possibly TRBD1 (5 bases). CDR3 length equals 12 residues. The V gene's germline CDR1 is MNHNS and CDR2 SASEGT. The V end lost 6 bases, the J end lost 4 bases, and 9 bases lay between the germline ends. For the CDR3, the DNA is TGTGCCAGCAGCCTCAGGGCCTATGGCTACACCTTC. Amino acid sequence: CASSLRAYGYTF.

This clone turned up a few times. The chain uses TRBV28 and TRBJ1-5; TRBD1 agrees at 9 bases. Germline CDR1 and CDR2: MDHEN and SYDVKM. Losses at the gene ends were 4 bases for V and 4 bases for J; bases not matched to a gene: 5. This CDR3 contains 15 residues. Written as DNA, the CDR3 is TGTGCCAGCAGTTCCCGCGGACAGGGGAATCAGCCCCAGCATTTT. It encodes CASSSRGQGNQPQHF. The variable domain in full, with the rest retrieved from reference TRBV28 and TRBJ1-5, is DVKVTQSSRYLVKRTGEKVFLECVQDMDHENMFWYRQDPGLGLRLIYFSYDVKMKEKGDIPEGYSVSREKKERFSLILESASTNQTSMYLCASSSRGQGNQPQHFGDGTRLSIL.

The V and J genes are TRBV5-4 and TRBJ2-7; maybe TRBD2 (7 bases). The CDR3 runs 16 residues. Trimming left V 4 bases short and J 3 bases short, with 20 bases between. Germline assignment: CDR1 SGHNT and CDR2 YYREEE (reference sequence). CDR3 bases: TGTGCCAGCAGCCCTACGGGGGGCTCCCTGGGCTACGAGCAGTACTTC. Encoded protein: CASSPTGGSLGYEQYF.

V and J are TRBV12-5 and TRBJ2-2, with a tentative D call TRBD1 (5 bases). This CDR3 has 15 residues. Per the germline V gene, CDR1 is LGHNT and CDR2 is FRNRAP. V gave up 6 bases and J gave up 2 bases, with 13 bases separating them. The CDR3 is CASGRPDSNTGELFF. CDR3 sequence (DNA): TGTGCTAGTGGCCGCCCCGACAGCAACACCGGGGAGCTGTTTTTT.

Only a few counts were recorded for this clone. This chain connects TRBV7-2 to TRBJ2-7, with a possible D match to TRBD2 (5 bases). CDR1 is SGHTA, CDR2 FQGNSA, per germline. The length of the CDR3 is 17 residues. The germline V and J ends were trimmed by 1 base and 0 bases, with 16 bases remaining between them. CDR3 protein: CASSLVSGGFSSYEQYF. CDR3 nucleotides: TGTGCCAGCAGCTTAGTCTCTGGCGGGTTTAGCTCCTACGAGCAGTACTTC. Based on the CDR3 plus reference TRBV7-2 and TRBJ2-7, the full variable domain is GAGVSQSPSNKVTEKGKDVELRCDPISGHTALYWYRQSLGQGLEFLIYFQGNSAPDKSGLPSDRFSAERTGGSVSTLTIQRTQQEDSAVYLCASSLVSGGFSSYEQYFGPGTRLTVT.

This clone was seen once. The gene calls are TRBV27 and TRBJ1-2, with 9 bases aligning to TRBD1. Germline V lookup: CDR1 MNHEY, CDR2 SMNVEV (reference sequence). The CDR3 loop spans 16 amino acids. J gave up 4 bases and V 0 bases, and 6 bases lay outside the gene matches. CDR3 DNA sequence: TGTGCCAGCAGTTTATCGACAGGGGGAACCCTCTATGGCTACACCTTC. Protein product: CASSLSTGGTLYGYTF.

This rearrangement joins TRBV5-6 to TRBJ2-5; TRBD1 aligns across 10 bases. The junction had 7 bases not matched to a gene; V was cut back by 4 bases and J by 1 base. CDR1 and CDR2 from the germline V gene are SGHDT and YYEEEE. This CDR3 region has 16 residues. CDR3 coding DNA: TGTGCCAGCAGCCAAACCGGACAGGGGGTCCAAGAGACCCAGTACTTC. Its protein is CASSQTGQGVQETQYF.

V is TRBV30 and J is TRBJ2-7, with 9 bases aligning to TRBD2. The CDR3 spans 14 residues. The junction had 9 bases not matched to a gene; V was cut back by 3 bases and J by 6 bases. Germline assignment: CDR1 GTSNPN and CDR2 SVGIG (reference sequence). The CDR3 sequence: CAWSRTSVLSEQYF. The CDR3 DNA is TGTGCCTGGAGCCGGACTAGCGTTCTTTCCGAGCAGTACTTC.

This clone appeared a few times. The genes are TRBV29-1 and TRBJ2-1, with D possibly matching TRBD2 (6 bases). V was cut by 7 bases and J by 15 bases, with 22 bases left in between. The CDR3 has 12 amino acids. From germline, CDR1 is SQVTM and CDR2 ANQGSEA. The CDR3 sequence: CSAWDLSRMWFF. CDR3 nucleotide sequence: TGCAGCGCTTGGGACTTATCTCGGATGTGGTTCTTC.

The chain employs TRBV28 and TRBJ1-2; 7 bases are a match to TRBD1. After removal of 4 bases from V and 8 bases from J, the junction contained 4 bases not matched to a gene. Germline V lookup: CDR1 MDHEN, CDR2 SYDVKM. The CDR3 loop spans 12 amino acids. The CDR3 here is CASSSTGSGYTF. CDR3 coding DNA: TGTGCCAGCAGTTCGACAGGGTCCGGCTACACCTTC.

This chain connects TRBV6-1 to TRBJ2-3; 10 bases align to TRBD2. CDR3 length: 15 residues. The germline V gene encodes CDR1 MNHNS and CDR2 SASEGT. V was pared by 5 bases and J by 3 bases, with 5 bases of the junction left unmatched. CDR3 sequence reads: CASSPLAGVTDTQYF. CDR3 nucleotides: TGTGCCAGCAGTCCCCTAGCGGGAGTTACAGATACGCAGTATTTT.

V usage is TRBV7-9 and J usage is TRBJ2-1, with 8 bases matching TRBD2. The CDR3 is made up of 16 amino acids. The trim removed 2 bases at V and 5 bases at J, leaving 8 bases unmatched. The V gene's germline CDR1 is SEHNR and CDR2 FQNEAQ (reference sequence). DNA for the CDR3: TGTGCCAGCAGCTTAAGAGGTAGCGGGATCCACAATGAGCAGTTCTTC. This translates into CASSLRGSGIHNEQFF.

The sample holds one count of this clone. The chain's CDR3 is CASSLTGDRAGGELFF. The CDR3 bases are TGTGCCAGCAGCTTAACCGGGGACAGGGCTGGCGGGGAGCTGTTTTTT. The chain has TRBV7-3 and TRBJ2-2; 9 bases align to TRBD1. The CDR3 contains 16 residues. With V trimmed by 0 bases and J by 7 bases, 6 bases remained unmatched. The germline V gene has CDR1 SGHTA and CDR2 FQGTGA.

The chain couples TRBV2 to TRBJ2-2, with D perhaps matching TRBD1 (7 bases). V was pared by 2 bases and J by 7 bases, with 11 bases between. The CDR3 consists of 14 residues. CDR1 and CDR2 (germline): SNHLY, FYNNEI. The CDR3 region is CASSEYQGGGELFF. In DNA, the CDR3 is TGTGCCAGCAGTGAATATCAGGGGGGCGGGGAGCTGTTTTTT.

This rearrangement joins TRBV10-3 to TRBJ2-7; the D gene is possibly TRBD2 (6 bases). Trimming pared 5 bases from V and 7 bases from J, leaving 9 bases between. CDR1 is ENHRY, CDR2 SYGVKD, per germline. CDR3 length: 11 residues. The CDR3, as DNA: TGTGCCATCAGTTCGCGGGAAGAGCAGTACTTC. This codes for CAISSREEQYF.

The chain joins TRBV4-1 to TRBJ2-7; TRBD1 might be the D (5 bases). Trimming removed 1 base from V and 3 bases from J, with 7 bases in between. This CDR3 is built from 13 residues. Germline V gives CDR1 MGHRA, CDR2 YSYEKL. CDR3 region: CASSQAGNYEQYF. For the CDR3, the DNA is TGCGCCAGCAGCCAAGCAGGGAACTACGAGCAGTACTTC.

The chain couples TRBV7-3 to TRBJ2-1; 9 positions agree with TRBD2. The length of the CDR3 is 15 residues. Germline CDR1 is SGHTA and CDR2 is FQGTGA. V lost 5 bases and J lost 6; bases outside the gene matches: 8. The CDR3 loop reads CASSPSTSGSNEQFF. The DNA of the CDR3 is TGTGCCAGCAGCCCCTCGACTAGCGGATCCAATGAGCAGTTCTTC.

The chain employs TRBV29-1 and TRBJ1-5, with TRBD1 as a possible D gene (5 bases). Germline CDR1 and CDR2: SQVTM and ANQGSEA. The V and J ends lost 3 bases and 1 base respectively, with 16 bases between them. This CDR3 contains 16 residues. The CDR3 nucleotides read TGCAGCGTTGAGGTAGGCCAGGGAGGAAGCAATCAGCCCCAGCATTTT. Translated: CSVEVGQGGSNQPQHF.

V usage is TRBV9 and J usage is TRBJ2-5; 9 positions agree with TRBD2. Unmatched junction bases numbered 11, after V lost 7 bases and J lost 7 bases. Germline CDR1 SGDLS, CDR2 YYNGEE. The CDR3 sequence is 14 residues long. CDR3 DNA sequence: TGTGCCAGCGGAGCGGGAGGAGGGGAATTGACCCAGTACTTC. Protein sequence: CASGAGGGELTQYF.

This clone has only one observation. V usage is TRBV15 and J usage is TRBJ2-7, with D maybe TRBD2 (6 bases). V lost 1 base to trimming and J lost 3 bases, with 13 bases between them. The CDR3 has 15 residues. The germline CDR1 and CDR2 sequences are LNHNV and YYDKDF (reference sequence). DNA of the CDR3: TGTGCCACCAGCAGAGGATCCAGCGGGCTCTACGAGCAGTACTTC. This codes for CATSRGSSGLYEQYF.

For this clone: Germline and junction disagree at one end, which may indicate a read error. This chain links TRBV5-1 with TRBJ2-1; 16 bases match TRBD2. The CDR3 length is 15 residues. The germline V gene encodes CDR1 SGHRS and CDR2 YFSETQ. CDR3 sequence reads: CASGLGLAGGNEQFF. The CDR3 DNA is TGCGCCAGCGGCTTGGGACTAGCGGGAGGGAATGAGCAGTTCTTC.

This chain uses TRBV11-2 with TRBJ2-2; 8 bases align to TRBD1. CDR1 is SGHAT and CDR2 is FQNNGV in the germline V gene. This CDR3 contains 18 residues. V was pared by 2 bases and J by 1 base, with 9 bases of the junction left unmatched. The CDR3 coding sequence is TGTGCCAGCAGCTTACGGTCCGGGACAGGAGGGAACACCGGGGAGCTGTTTTTT. Amino acids: CASSLRSGTGGNTGELFF.

The chain employs TRBV7-9 and TRBJ2-7, with D possibly TRBD2 on 7 matching bases. The V and J ends lost 5 bases and 11 bases respectively, with 16 bases between them. CDR1 and CDR2 from the germline V gene are SEHNR and FQNEAQ (reference sequence). The CDR3 consists of 12 residues. This CDR3 is CASSRGGGRKYF. In DNA form, the CDR3 reads TGTGCCAGCAGCCGAGGGGGGGGTCGCAAGTACTTC. The full variable domain, in which reference TRBV7-9 and TRBJ2-7 provide the parts outside the CDR3, is DTGVSQNPRHKITKRGQNVTFRCDPISEHNRLYWYRQTLGQGPEFLTYFQNEAQLEKSRLLSDRFSAERPKGSFSTLEIQRTEQGDSAMYLCASSRGGGRKYFGPGTRLTVT.